This T cell receptor (beta chain) stems from a study of T cells after posttransplantation cyclophosphamide. Findings and limits, study-wide: Recipient CMV seropositivity and CMV reactivation strongly tracked TRB clonality. Donor CD8+ memory clones often dominated recipient blood repertoires at later times.

The repertoire was sequenced with immunoSEQ multiplex PCR; TCRdb's copy has only in-frame clones and lacks some. In the table there are roughly 30,000 clones, about 93% of which are singletons. Cells defined as naive were viable CD3+CD4+ or CD3+CD8+ and CCR7+CD45RA+CD45RO-CD95-CD27+CD28+. This related bone marrow graft donor gave peripheral blood on the day of marrow donation. With regard to this clone: Its antigen remains unidentified.

The TCR originated in an older woman in good health, CMV-negative, and a related stem cell transplant donor. Sequencing used naive CD4+ T cells sorted from PBMCs.

This CDR3 reads CASSEGQNYGYTF. The CDR3 DNA reads TGTGCCAGCAGCGAGGGACAGAACTATGGCTACACCTTC. The chain employs TRBV28 and TRBJ1-2; 7 nucleotides align to TRBD1. Per germline, CDR1 MDHEN and CDR2 SYDVKM. Unmatched junction bases numbered 3, after V lost 6 bases and J lost 2 bases. This CDR3 contains 13 residues.